This T cell receptor beta chain was recorded in a study of T cell responses to AZD1222 COVID-19 vaccine. Overall study: Doses given second, at about 4 or about 12 weeks, were pooled.

This table comes from immunoSEQ multiplex PCR, and its TCRdb copy is limited to in-frame clones, with some not included. The sample holds about 150,000 clones, roughly 90% seen once. With regard to this clone: Antigen unknown.

CDR3 length: 13 residues. The V end was cut by 8 bases, the J end by 2 bases, with 13 bases between. Germline-derived CDR1 and CDR2 are MDHEN and SYDVKM. Study-level points and caveats: Reports say nearly half of spike-specific TCRs go after unmutated variant regions. With dominance at 160-218 and 743-854, vaccine-associated CD4 TCRs spanned spike.

The rearrangement uses TRBV28 and TRBJ2-7; TRBD1 might be the D (6 bases). The receptor was isolated from an adult in good health. The material sequenced was peripheral blood, taken on day 0 of AZD1222 vaccination. CDR3 residues: CASLLQGTYEQYF. The CDR3 nucleotides are TGTGCCAGCCTGCTACAGGGAACCTACGAGCAGTACTTC.